What follows are 2 T cell receptor beta chains derived from one specimen sequenced in a study of low-dose radiotherapy and immunotherapy resistance in tumors. First-strand cDNA used TRAV- and TRBV-specific primers, covering alpha and beta chains. Over 20 PCR cycles, TCRs were amplified from a constant-region primer and V-primer adapter. TCRdb redid the calling of the reads with MiXCR, one entry per CDR3 protein. The repertoire holds more than 50,000 distinct CDR3 sequences, 20% to 25% seen once, with just over 5.5% in the top ten. Time point meaning: before trial treatment. This specimen was PBMCs, taken before treatment. Source of these receptors: a male donor with prostate cancer.

Turning to this clonotype: A far bigger clonotype differs at one base, so this is likely a read error. This rearrangement joins TRBV10-1 to TRBJ2-1; D tentatively reads TRBD1 or TRBD2 (6 bases each). This CDR3 contains 14 residues. Germline V gene data show CDR1 as WNHNN and CDR2 as SYGVQD (reference sequence). V dropped 6 bases and J dropped 10 bases, with 19 bases sitting between them. Here the CDR3 reads CASSNREADYEQFF. In DNA, the CDR3 is TGCGCCAGCAGCAACAGGGAGGCGGACTACGAGCAGTTCTTC.

This clonotype was counted once. This clone may be a read error of a much larger clone one base away. The chain links TRBV7-6 to TRBJ2-3; 10 bases align to TRBD1. There are 15 residues in the CDR3. Looked up from germline, CDR1 is SGHVS and CDR2 is FNYEAQ. Trimming took 8 bases from V and 3 from J; bases not matched to a gene: 8. The CDR3 nucleotides are TGTGCCAGCGGCTCCGGGACAGGGGTAACAGATACGCAGTATTTT. Amino acid sequence: CASGSGTGVTDTQYF.